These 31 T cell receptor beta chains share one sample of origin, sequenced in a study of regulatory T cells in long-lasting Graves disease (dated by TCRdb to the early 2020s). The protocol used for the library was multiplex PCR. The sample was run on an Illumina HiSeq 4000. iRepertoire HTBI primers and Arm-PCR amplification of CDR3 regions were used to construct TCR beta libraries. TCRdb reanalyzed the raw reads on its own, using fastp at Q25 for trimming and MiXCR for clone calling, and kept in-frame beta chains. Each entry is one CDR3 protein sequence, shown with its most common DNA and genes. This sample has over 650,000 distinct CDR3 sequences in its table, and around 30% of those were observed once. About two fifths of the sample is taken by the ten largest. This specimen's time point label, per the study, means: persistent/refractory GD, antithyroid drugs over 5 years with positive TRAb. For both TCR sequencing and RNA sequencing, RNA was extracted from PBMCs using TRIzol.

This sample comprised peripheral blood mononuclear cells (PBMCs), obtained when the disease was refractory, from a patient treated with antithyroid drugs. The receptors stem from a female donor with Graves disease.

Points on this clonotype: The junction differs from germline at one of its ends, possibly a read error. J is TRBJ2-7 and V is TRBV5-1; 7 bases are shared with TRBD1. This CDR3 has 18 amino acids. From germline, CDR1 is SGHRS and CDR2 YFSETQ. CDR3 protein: CASSSFTLTGTVRYEQYF. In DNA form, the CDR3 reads TGTGCCAGCAGCTCCTTTACCCTTACCGGGACAGTTCGCTACGAGCAGTACTTC.

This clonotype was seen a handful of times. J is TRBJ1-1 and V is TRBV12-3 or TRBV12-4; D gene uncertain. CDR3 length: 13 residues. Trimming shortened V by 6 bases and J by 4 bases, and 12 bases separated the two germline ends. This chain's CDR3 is CASSPSRGTEAFF. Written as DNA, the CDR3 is TGTGCCAGCAGCCCCTCTCGGGGCACTGAAGCTTTCTTT.

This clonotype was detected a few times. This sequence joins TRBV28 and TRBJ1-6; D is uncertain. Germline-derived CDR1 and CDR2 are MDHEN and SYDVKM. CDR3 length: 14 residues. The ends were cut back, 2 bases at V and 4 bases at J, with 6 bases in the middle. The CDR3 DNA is TGTGCCAGCAGTTTAGCGTCATATAATTCACCCCTCCACTTT. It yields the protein CASSLASYNSPLHF.

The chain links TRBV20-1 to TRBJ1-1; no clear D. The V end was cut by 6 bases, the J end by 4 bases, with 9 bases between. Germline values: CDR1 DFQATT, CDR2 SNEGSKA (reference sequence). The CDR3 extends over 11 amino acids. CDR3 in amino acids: CSAWAITEAFF. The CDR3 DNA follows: TGCAGTGCCTGGGCCATCACTGAAGCTTTCTTT.

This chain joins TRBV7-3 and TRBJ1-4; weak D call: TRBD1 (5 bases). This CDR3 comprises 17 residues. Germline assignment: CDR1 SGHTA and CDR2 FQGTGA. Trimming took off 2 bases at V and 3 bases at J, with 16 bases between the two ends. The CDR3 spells CASSLDQGDPSNEKLFF. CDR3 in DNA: TGTGCCAGCAGCTTAGACCAAGGGGATCCGTCTAATGAAAAACTGTTTTTT.

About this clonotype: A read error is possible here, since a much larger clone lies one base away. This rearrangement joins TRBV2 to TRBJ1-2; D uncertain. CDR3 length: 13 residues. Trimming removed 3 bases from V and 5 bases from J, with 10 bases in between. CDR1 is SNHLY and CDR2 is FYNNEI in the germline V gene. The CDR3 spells CASSDGLGYGYTF. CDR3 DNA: TGTGCCAGCAGTGATGGGCTGGGATATGGCTACACCTTC.

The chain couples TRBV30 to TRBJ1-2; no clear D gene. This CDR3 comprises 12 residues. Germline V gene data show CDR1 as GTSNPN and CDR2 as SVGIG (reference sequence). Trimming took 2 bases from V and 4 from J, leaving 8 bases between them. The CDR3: CAWSPEPYGYTF. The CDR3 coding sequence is TGTGCCTGGAGTCCAGAACCCTATGGCTACACCTTC.

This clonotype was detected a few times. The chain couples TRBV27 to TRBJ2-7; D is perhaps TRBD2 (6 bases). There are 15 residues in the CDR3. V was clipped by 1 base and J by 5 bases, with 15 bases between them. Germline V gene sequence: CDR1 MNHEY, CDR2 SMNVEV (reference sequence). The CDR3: CASSLFLGGPHEQYF. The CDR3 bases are TGTGCCAGCAGTTTATTCCTAGGAGGGCCACACGAGCAGTACTTC.

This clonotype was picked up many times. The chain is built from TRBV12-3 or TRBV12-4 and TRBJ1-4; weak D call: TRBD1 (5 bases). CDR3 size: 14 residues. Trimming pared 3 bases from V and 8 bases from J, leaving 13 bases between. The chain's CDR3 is CASSLSSWGEKLFF. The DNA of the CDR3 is TGTGCCAGCAGTTTGTCGAGCTGGGGGGAAAAACTGTTTTTT.

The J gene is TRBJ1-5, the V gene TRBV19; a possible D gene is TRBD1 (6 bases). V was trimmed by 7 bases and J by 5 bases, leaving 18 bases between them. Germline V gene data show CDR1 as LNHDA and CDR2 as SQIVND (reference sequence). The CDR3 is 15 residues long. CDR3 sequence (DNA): TGTGCCAGTACCCGGACAGTAACGGGGGATCAGCCCCAGCATTTT. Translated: CASTRTVTGDQPQHF.

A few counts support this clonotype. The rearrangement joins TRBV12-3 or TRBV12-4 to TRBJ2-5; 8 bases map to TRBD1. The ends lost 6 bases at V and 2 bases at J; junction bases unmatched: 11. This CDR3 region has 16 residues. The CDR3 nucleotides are TGTGCCAGCAGAAGCCGATATGGACAGGGACAAGAGACCCAGTACTTC. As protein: CASRSRYGQGQETQYF.

CDR3 sequence (DNA): TGCAGTGTCTTTAGCGGGAGGGGCGGCGGGGAGACCCAGTACTTC. Amino acid sequence: CSVFSGRGGGETQYF. The chain couples TRBV20-1 to TRBJ2-5, with TRBD2 identical over 11 bases. The ends lost 7 bases at V and 5 bases at J; junction bases unmatched: 12. This CDR3 has 15 amino acids. Germline CDR1 is DFQATT and CDR2 is SNEGSKA (reference sequence).

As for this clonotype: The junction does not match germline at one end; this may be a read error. CDR3 region: CASSLAGSTRGWFF. CDR3 coding DNA: TGTGCCAGCAGCTTGGCCGGGTCTACCCGGGGGTGGTTCTTT. The chain recombines TRBV5-6 with TRBJ1-4; D perhaps matches TRBD1 (5 bases). This CDR3 region has 14 residues. Germline V gives CDR1 SGHDT, CDR2 YYEEEE.

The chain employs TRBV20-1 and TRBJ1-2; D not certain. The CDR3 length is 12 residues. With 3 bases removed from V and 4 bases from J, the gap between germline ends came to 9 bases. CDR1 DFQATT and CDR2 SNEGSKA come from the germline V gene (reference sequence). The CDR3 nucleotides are TGCAGTGCTAGCGAAGGTTTCTATGGCTACACCTTC. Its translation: CSASEGFYGYTF.

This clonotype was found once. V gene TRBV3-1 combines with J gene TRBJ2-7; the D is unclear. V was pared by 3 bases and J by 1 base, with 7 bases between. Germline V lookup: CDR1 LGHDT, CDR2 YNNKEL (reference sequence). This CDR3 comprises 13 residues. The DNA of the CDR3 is TGTGCCAGCAGCCAGAAGTATTCCTACGAGCAGTACTTC. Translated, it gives CASSQKYSYEQYF.

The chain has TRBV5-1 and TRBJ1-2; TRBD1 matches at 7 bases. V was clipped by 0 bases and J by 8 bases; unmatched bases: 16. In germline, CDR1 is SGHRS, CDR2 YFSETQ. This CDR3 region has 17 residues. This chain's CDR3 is CASSLDGGGPPRWGYTF. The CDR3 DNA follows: TGCGCCAGCAGCTTGGATGGAGGGGGCCCGCCTCGATGGGGCTACACCTTC. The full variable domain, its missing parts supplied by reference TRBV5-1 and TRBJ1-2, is KAGVTQTPRYLIKTRGQQVTLSCSPISGHRSVSWYQQTPGQGLQFLFEYFSETQRNKGNFPGRFSGRQFSNSRSEMNVSTLELGDSALYLCASSLDGGGPPRWGYTFGSGTRLTVV.

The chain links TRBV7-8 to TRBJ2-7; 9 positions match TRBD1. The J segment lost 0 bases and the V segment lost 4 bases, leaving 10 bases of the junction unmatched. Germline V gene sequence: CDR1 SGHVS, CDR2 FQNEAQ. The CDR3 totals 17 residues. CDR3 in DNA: TGTGCCAGCAGCTACTTATGGGGACAGGGTAGCTCCTACGAGCAGTACTTC. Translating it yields CASSYLWGQGSSYEQYF.

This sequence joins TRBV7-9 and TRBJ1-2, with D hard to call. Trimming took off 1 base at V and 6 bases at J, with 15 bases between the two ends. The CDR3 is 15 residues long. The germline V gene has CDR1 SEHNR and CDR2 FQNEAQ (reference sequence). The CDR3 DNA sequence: TGTGCCAGCAGCTTAGAAAAGGGTAATATGGATGGCTACACCTTC. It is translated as CASSLEKGNMDGYTF.

The CDR3 DNA reads TGTGCCAGCAAAGCGAACCCTATGGGGAGAGAGACCCAGTACTTC. Its protein product is CASKANPMGRETQYF. J is TRBJ2-5 and V is TRBV5-6; D might be TRBD2 (5 bases). Germline CDR1 is SGHDT and CDR2 is YYEEEE. The V gene lost 6 bases and the J gene lost 4 bases, with 19 bases spanning the gap. There are 15 residues in the CDR3.

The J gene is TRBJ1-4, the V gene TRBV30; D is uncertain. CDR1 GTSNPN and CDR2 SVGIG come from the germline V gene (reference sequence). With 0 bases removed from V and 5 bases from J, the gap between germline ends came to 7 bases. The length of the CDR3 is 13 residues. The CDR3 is CAWSVLGNEKLFF. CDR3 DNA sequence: TGTGCCTGGAGTGTACTGGGAAATGAAAAACTGTTTTTT.

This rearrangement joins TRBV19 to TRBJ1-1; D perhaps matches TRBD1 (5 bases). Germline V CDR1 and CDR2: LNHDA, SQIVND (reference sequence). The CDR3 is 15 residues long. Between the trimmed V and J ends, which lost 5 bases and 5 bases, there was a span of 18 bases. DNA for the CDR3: TGTGCCAGTAGTGCTACCGTTGCCCGGGGGACTGAAGCTTTCTTT. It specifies CASSATVARGTEAFF.

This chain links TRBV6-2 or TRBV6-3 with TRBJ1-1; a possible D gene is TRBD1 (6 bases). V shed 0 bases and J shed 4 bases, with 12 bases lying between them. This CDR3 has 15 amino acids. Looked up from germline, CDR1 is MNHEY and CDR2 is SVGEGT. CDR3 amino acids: CASSYSYRVATEAFF. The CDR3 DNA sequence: TGTGCCAGCAGTTACTCTTACAGGGTGGCCACTGAAGCTTTCTTT.

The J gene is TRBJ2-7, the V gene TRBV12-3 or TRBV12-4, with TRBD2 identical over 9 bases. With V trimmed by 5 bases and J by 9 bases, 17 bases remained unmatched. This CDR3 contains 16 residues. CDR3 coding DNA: TGTGCCAGCAGTCGAATTTTAGCGGGAGTTTTCGACGGGCAGTACTTC. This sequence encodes CASSRILAGVFDGQYF.

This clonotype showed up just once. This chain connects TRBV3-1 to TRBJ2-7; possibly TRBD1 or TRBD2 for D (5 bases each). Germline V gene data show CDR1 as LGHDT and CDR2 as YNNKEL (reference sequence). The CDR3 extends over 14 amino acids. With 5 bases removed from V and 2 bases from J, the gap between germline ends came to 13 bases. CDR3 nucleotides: TGTGCCAGCAGCGGCTCCGGGACCCCCTACGAGCAGTACTTC. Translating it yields CASSGSGTPYEQYF.

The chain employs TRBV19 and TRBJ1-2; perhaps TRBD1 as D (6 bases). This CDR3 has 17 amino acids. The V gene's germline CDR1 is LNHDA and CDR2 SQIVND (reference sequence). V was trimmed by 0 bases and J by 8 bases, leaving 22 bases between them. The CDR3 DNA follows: TGTGCCAGTAGTATAGATCGCCCGACAGGTGGGGATCGCGGCTACACCTTC. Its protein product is CASSIDRPTGGDRGYTF.

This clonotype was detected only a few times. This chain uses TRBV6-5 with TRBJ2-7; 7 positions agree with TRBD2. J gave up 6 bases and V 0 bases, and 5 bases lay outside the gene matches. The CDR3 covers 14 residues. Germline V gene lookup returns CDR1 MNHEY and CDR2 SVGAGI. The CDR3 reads CASSYSGGSVEQYF. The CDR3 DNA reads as TGTGCCAGCAGTTACTCGGGCGGGAGCGTCGAGCAGTACTTC.

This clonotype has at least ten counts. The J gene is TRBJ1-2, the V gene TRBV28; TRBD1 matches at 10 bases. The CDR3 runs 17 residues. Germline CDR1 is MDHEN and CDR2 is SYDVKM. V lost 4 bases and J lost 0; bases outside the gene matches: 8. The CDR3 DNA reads TGTGCCAGCAGTTCCGAGACAGGGGGCCGGACTAACTATGGCTACACCTTC. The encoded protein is CASSSETGGRTNYGYTF.

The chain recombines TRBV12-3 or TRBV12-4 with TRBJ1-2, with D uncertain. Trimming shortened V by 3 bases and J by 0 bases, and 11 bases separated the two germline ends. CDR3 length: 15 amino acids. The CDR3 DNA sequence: TGTGCCAGCAGTTTCGGGGTAGTTTCTAACTATGGCTACACCTTC. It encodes CASSFGVVSNYGYTF.

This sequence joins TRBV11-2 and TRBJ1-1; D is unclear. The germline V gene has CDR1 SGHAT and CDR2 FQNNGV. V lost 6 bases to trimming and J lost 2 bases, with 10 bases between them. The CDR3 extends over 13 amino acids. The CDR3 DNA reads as TGTGCCAGCAGATCGGGAGGTAACACTGAAGCTTTCTTT. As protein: CASRSGGNTEAFF.

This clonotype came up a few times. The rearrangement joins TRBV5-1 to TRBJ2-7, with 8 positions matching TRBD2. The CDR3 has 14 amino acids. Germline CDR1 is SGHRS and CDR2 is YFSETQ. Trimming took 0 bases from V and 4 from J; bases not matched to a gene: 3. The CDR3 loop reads CASSLDGREYEQYF. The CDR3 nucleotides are TGCGCCAGCAGCTTGGACGGGAGGGAGTACGAGCAGTACTTC.

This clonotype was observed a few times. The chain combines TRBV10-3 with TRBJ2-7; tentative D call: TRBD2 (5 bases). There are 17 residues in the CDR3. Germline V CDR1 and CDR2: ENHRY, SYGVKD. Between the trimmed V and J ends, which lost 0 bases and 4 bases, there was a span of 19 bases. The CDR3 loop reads CAISESPPPREVYEQYF. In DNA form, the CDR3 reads TGTGCCATCAGTGAGTCTCCCCCCCCCCGGGAAGTGTACGAGCAGTACTTC.